The rows below give T cell receptor beta chains drawn from one sample of a study of blood T cell repertoires in COVID-19. TCRdb keeps only in-frame clones here, not all; method: immunoSEQ multiplex PCR. The sample shows more than 250,000 clones, 80% to 90% of them seen only once. Sample: PBMCs or T cells enriched from blood (not recorded which). The receptors shown here come from a woman under 40 who had recovered from COVID-19. Both conserved end residues are part of each CDR3. Fields, in order: clone size, J gene, CDR3 length, D gene, V gene, CDR3 protein, CDR3 DNA. D genes are given only for firm matches. Expanded clones get a size class; other rows say once, few or many, or leave the size out.

>-|TRBJ1-1|14|-|TRBV10-3
CAISGLDTATEAFF
TGTGCCATCAGTGGCCTGGACACTGCTACTGAAGCTTTCTTT
>-|TRBJ2-3|13|-|TRBV27
CASSFTNPGTRYF
TGTGCCAGCAGTTTTACAAACCCGGGTACGAGATATTTT
>few|TRBJ1-3|14|-|TRBV24-1
CATSDRGRGDTIYF
TGTGCCACCAGTGACCGGGGTCGCGGGGACACCATATATTTT
>-|TRBJ2-7|13|-|TRBV6-2/TRBV6-3
CASSYSLGAEQYF
TGTGCCAGCAGTTACTCCCTGGGAGCGGAGCAGTACTTC
>-|TRBJ2-5|16|TRBD1|TRBV14
CASSQEDRGYWETQYF
TGTGCCAGCAGCCAAGAGGACAGGGGTTATTGGGAGACCCAGTACTTC
>many|TRBJ1-6|15|-|TRBV5-6
CASSFPRGNNSPLHF
TGTGCCAGCAGCTTCCCCCGGGGTAATAATTCACCCCTCCACTTT
>-|TRBJ1-1|15|-|TRBV4-3
CASSQDDSRDTEAFF
TGCGCCAGCAGCCAAGACGATTCCAGGGACACTGAAGCTTTCTTT
>-|TRBJ1-5|14|-|TRBV28
CASSEAGWNQPQHF
TGTGCCAGCAGCGAGGCAGGGTGGAATCAGCCCCAGCATTTT
>-|TRBJ2-1|16|-|TRBV7-2
CASSPGGVAAYNEQFF
TGTGCCAGCAGCCCTGGTGGGGTAGCGGCGTACAATGAGCAGTTCTTC
>-|TRBJ2-3|16|-|TRBV19
CASSRPGAGGTDTQYF
TGTGCCAGTAGTAGGCCAGGGGCGGGGGGCACAGATACGCAGTATTTT
>-|TRBJ1-1|12|-|TRBV12-3/TRBV12-4
CASSPVGPEAFF
TGTGCCAGCAGCCCCGTGGGGCCTGAAGCTTTCTTT
>-|TRBJ2-7|16|TRBD1|TRBV18
CASSPLPPGTGGEQYF
TGTGCCAGCTCACCCCTACCGCCCGGGACAGGTGGCGAGCAGTACTTC
>-|TRBJ1-6|15|-|TRBV7-7
CASSSSRGGNSPLHF
TGTGCCAGCAGCTCCTCACGTGGGGGGAATTCACCCCTCCACTTT
>-|TRBJ1-1|15|-|TRBV7-8
CASSLSSLAGTEAFF
TGTGCCAGCAGCTTATCCTCGTTGGCGGGCACTGAAGCTTTCTTT
>-|TRBJ1-2|15|TRBD1|TRBV6-4
CASSDGTGGSYGYTF
TGTGCCAGCAGTGACGGGACAGGGGGGAGCTATGGCTACACCTTC
>-|TRBJ2-1|14|TRBD1|TRBV27
CASRRQGTFDEQFF
TGTGCCAGCAGGAGACAGGGGACCTTCGATGAGCAGTTCTTC
>-|TRBJ1-2|14|-|TRBV28
CASSLSQLNYGYTF
TGTGCCAGCAGTTTATCACAGCTTAACTATGGCTACACCTTC
>-|TRBJ2-3|15|-|TRBV5-4
CASSPRQEPADTQYF
TGTGCCAGCAGCCCACGACAGGAACCAGCAGATACGCAGTATTTT
>-|TRBJ1-4|16|TRBD1|TRBV28
CASSTRQGATNEKLFF
TGTGCCAGCAGTACAAGACAGGGAGCAACTAATGAAAAACTGTTTTTT
>once|TRBJ1-5|13|-|TRBV12-3/TRBV12-4
CASSLEANQPQHF
TGTGCCAGCAGTTTAGAAGCTAATCAGCCCCAGCATTTT
>-|TRBJ1-6|16|TRBD1|TRBV7-6
CASRRGTDTDNSPLHF
TGTGCCAGCAGGAGGGGGACAGACACCGATAATTCACCCCTCCACTTT
>-|TRBJ2-2|15|-|TRBV19
CASSSNRAGTGELFF
TGTGCCAGTAGTTCAAACAGGGCGGGCACCGGGGAGCTGTTTTTT
>once|TRBJ1-2|12|TRBD1|TRBV5-4
CASRGQSYGYTF
TGTGCCAGCAGGGGACAGTCCTATGGCTACACCTTC
>-|TRBJ2-5|17|TRBD1|TRBV10-3
CAISELPPTGGLETQYF
TGTGCCATCAGTGAATTACCCCCGACAGGGGGCTTAGAGACCCAGTACTTC
>once|TRBJ1-1|19|-|TRBV19
CASSSIVDRGKGRDTEAFF
TGTGCCAGTAGTTCCATCGTGGACCGAGGGAAAGGGAGGGACACTGAAGCTTTCTTT
>many|TRBJ1-5|14|TRBD1|TRBV19
CAAGTGDSNQPQHF
TGTGCCGCCGGGACAGGGGATAGCAATCAGCCCCAGCATTTT
>-|TRBJ1-5|13|TRBD1|TRBV5-1
CASSRGQGGPQHF
TGCGCCAGCAGCCGAGGTCAGGGGGGGCCCCAGCATTTT
>-|TRBJ2-3|15|TRBD2|TRBV7-2
CASSLDSGGPGTQYF
TGTGCCAGCAGCTTGGACTCGGGGGGGCCAGGTACGCAGTATTTT
>-|TRBJ1-1|15|-|TRBV14
CASSPNRAQNTEAFF
TGTGCCAGCAGCCCGAACAGGGCCCAAAACACTGAAGCTTTCTTT
>-|TRBJ1-2|17|TRBD1|TRBV2
CASSEWGGQGKATGYTF
TGTGCCAGCAGTGAATGGGGGGGACAGGGGAAGGCTACAGGCTACACCTTC
>once|TRBJ1-5|16|TRBD1|TRBV13
CASSPSTGRGNQPQHF
TGTGCCAGCAGCCCATCGACAGGGAGAGGCAATCAGCCCCAGCATTTT
>-|TRBJ1-2|13|-|TRBV6-6
CASSYEYSRGYTF
TGTGCCAGCAGTTACGAGTACTCGAGAGGCTACACCTTC
>-|TRBJ2-7|12|-|TRBV29-1
CSEGSSPQLGYF
TGCAGCGAGGGTAGCTCCCCTCAATTGGGGTACTTC
>-|TRBJ2-7|14|TRBD1|TRBV5-5
CASSLGQGMDEQYF
TGTGCCAGCAGCTTGGGACAGGGCATGGACGAGCAGTACTTC
>-|TRBJ1-3|15|TRBD1|TRBV9
CASSSGTGPGNTIYF
TGTGCCAGCAGCAGTGGGACAGGTCCTGGAAACACCATATATTTT
>once|TRBJ2-1|15|TRBD1|TRBV4-1
CASSHYRGSYNEQFF
TGCGCCAGCAGCCACTACAGGGGATCATACAATGAGCAGTTCTTC
>-|TRBJ2-1|15|TRBD1|TRBV7-9
CASSLEWRGQAQGFF
TGTGCCAGCAGCTTAGAGTGGCGGGGACAGGCTCAGGGGTTCTTC
>-|TRBJ1-2|16|TRBD1|TRBV5-6
CASSWGGTGNLYGYTF
TGTGCCAGCAGCTGGGGCGGGACAGGCAATCTCTATGGCTACACCTTC
>-|TRBJ1-1|13|TRBD1|TRBV2
CASQGQANTEAFF
TGTGCCAGCCAGGGACAGGCGAACACTGAAGCTTTCTTT
>few|TRBJ1-1|15|-|TRBV6-5
CASLKAPQVTTEAFF
TGTGCCAGCCTTAAAGCCCCACAGGTGACCACTGAAGCTTTCTTT
>-|TRBJ2-1|13|-|TRBV15
CATSRGGRDEQFF
TGTGCCACCAGCAGAGGGGGGCGGGATGAGCAGTTCTTC
>-|TRBJ2-5|18|-|TRBV5-1
CASSLRRARGTSQETQYF
TGCGCCAGCAGCCTCCGCAGGGCTCGCGGAACATCCCAAGAGACCCAGTACTTC
>-|TRBJ2-7|12|-|TRBV5-8
CASKGKSNEQYF
TGTGCCAGCAAGGGGAAGAGCAACGAGCAGTACTTC
>few|TRBJ2-5|16|TRBD2|TRBV4-2
CASSQGRAGGRETQYF
TGTGCCAGCAGCCAAGGTCGGGCGGGGGGTCGAGAGACCCAGTACTTC
>-|TRBJ1-4|13|-|TRBV2
CASSRERREKLFF
TGTGCCAGCAGTCGGGAGAGGAGGGAAAAACTGTTTTTT